This T cell receptor beta chain stems from a study of shared clonotypes between healthy human individuals. Repertoires were generated with immunoSEQ multiplex PCR, while TCRdb's copy carries only in-frame clones and drops some. The sample comprises 2 million or so clones, 90% to 95% of which are singletons, and roughly 0.13% rests with the top ten. The germline gives CDR1 SGHRS, CDR2 YFSETQ. The CDR3 loop spans 14 amino acids. V gave up 3 bases and J gave up 5 bases, with 15 bases separating them. Specimen: naive CD4+ T cells sorted from blood. Sample subset: CD45RA+ positively selected. This receptor was obtained from a man between 18 and 35 years old in good health. V is TRBV5-1 and J is TRBJ2-7; D possibly uses TRBD1 or TRBD2 (5 bases each). In nucleotides, the CDR3 is TGCGCCAGCAGCTGGGGACCGGGACCGGACGAGCAGTACTTC. Residues: CASSWGPGPDEQYF.